The source of this T cell receptor beta chain is a study of post-analysis software for immune sequencing data. Study summary: There were relapsing-remitting, secondary progressive and progressive-relapsing multiple sclerosis among the disease courses included.

As to this clonotype: Antigen specificity is unknown.

The study, taken as a whole, reports: Controls had significantly higher normalized Chao1 diversity than multiple sclerosis patients.

Libraries were made from TCR beta cDNA, and they carried unique molecular identifiers. TCRdb re-called the PCR reads through MiXCR, storing one row per CDR3 protein. The sample shows roughly 600,000 distinct CDR3 sequences, roughly 45% of them seen only once. Material for sequencing was blood. The origin of this receptor is a girl between 10 and 17 years old with multiple sclerosis.

The CDR3 protein is CSDGQGGGGYTF. The CDR3 nucleotides read TGCAGCGACGGACAGGGAGGAGGGGGCTACACCTTC. V and J are TRBV29-1 and TRBJ1-2; 8 bases line up with TRBD1. V gave up 7 bases and J gave up 8 bases; unmatched junction bases: 9. CDR1 SQVTM and CDR2 ANQGSEA come from the germline V gene. This CDR3 comprises 12 residues. Full variable domain (missing parts from reference TRBV29-1 and TRBJ1-2): SAVISQKPSRDICQRGTSLTIQCQVDSQVTMMFWYRQQPGQSLTLIATANQGSEATYESGFVIDKFPISRPNLTFSTLTVSNMSPEDSSIYLCSDGQGGGGYTFGSGTRLTVV.